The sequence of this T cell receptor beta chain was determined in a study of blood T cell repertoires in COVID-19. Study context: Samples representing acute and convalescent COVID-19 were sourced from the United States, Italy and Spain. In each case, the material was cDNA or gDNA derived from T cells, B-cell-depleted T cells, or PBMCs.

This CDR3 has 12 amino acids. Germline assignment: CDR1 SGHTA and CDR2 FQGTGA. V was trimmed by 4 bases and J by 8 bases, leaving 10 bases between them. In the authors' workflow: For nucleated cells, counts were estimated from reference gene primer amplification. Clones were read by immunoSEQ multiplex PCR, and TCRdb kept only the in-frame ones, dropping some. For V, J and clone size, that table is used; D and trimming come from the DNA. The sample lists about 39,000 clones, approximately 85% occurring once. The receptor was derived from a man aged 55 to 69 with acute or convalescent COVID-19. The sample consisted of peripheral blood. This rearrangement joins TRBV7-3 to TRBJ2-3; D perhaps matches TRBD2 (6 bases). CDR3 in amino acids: CASSSQGGTQYF. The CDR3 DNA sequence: TGTGCCAGCAGCTCGCAGGGAGGTACGCAGTATTTT.